The 12 T cell receptor beta chains reported below all come from one sample, sequenced in a study of T-cell memory formation after mild COVID-19 (dated by TCRdb to 2020 to 2023). The library was made by 5' RACE. For sequencing, an Illumina NovaSeq 6000 was employed. The public reads were run again by TCRdb, first through fastp at Q25 and then through MiXCR, and only productive beta chains were kept. Each CDR3 protein appears once, grouped with its most common genes and DNA. For this sample the table gives hundreds of thousands of distinct CDR3 sequences, of which approximately 15% were detected only once. Clones ranked in the top ten supply 8.1% of the sample. Sample: PBMCs or a T cell subset sorted from them (not recorded which). These receptors came from an adult woman who had mild COVID-19 (a few samples of this study predate the infection). The sample titles of this study are shuffled in the database, so cell type and time point are left out; the donor was told from shared clones.

The rearrangement links TRBV18 to TRBJ2-5; 8 nucleotides match TRBD2. V gave up 3 bases and J gave up 2 bases; unmatched junction bases: 5. Germline-derived CDR1 and CDR2 are KGHSH and LQKENI. This CDR3 contains 15 residues. CDR3 region: CASSPIRLAQETQYF. The CDR3 coding sequence is TGTGCCAGCTCACCTATTCGACTAGCGCAAGAGACCCAGTACTTC.

This sequence joins TRBV6-6 and TRBJ2-2; TRBD2 aligns across 7 bases. CDR1 and CDR2 (germline): MNHNY, SVGAGI (reference sequence). Trimming removed 3 bases from V and 6 bases from J; junction bases left unmatched: 13. The CDR3 totals 17 residues. DNA of the CDR3: TGTGCCAGCAGTTATTTCGTCGGGGAGGGCCGGTCCGGGGAGCTGTTTTTT. It is translated as CASSYFVGEGRSGELFF.

The chain recombines TRBV12-3 or TRBV12-4 with TRBJ2-7; no clear D. The ends were cut back, 0 bases at V and 4 bases at J, with 7 bases in the middle. This CDR3 is 13 amino acids long. The DNA for the CDR3 is TGTGCCAGCAGTTTAGCCCTGGGGTACGAGCAGTACTTC. Translation gives CASSLALGYEQYF.

The rearrangement links TRBV6-4 to TRBJ1-5, with a weak D call TRBD1 (5 bases). Germline assignment: CDR1 MRHNA and CDR2 SNTAGT. The V end lost 6 bases, the J end lost 0 bases, and 12 bases lay between the germline ends. The CDR3 loop spans 15 amino acids. In nucleotides, the CDR3 is TGTGCCAGCAGATCTTGGACACTTAGCAATCAGCCCCAGCATTTT. As protein: CASRSWTLSNQPQHF.

In the case of this clonotype: A much larger clonotype is one base distant, so this may be a read error. This chain joins TRBV7-2 and TRBJ2-3; 11 bases match TRBD1. This CDR3 is built from 14 residues. The germline gives CDR1 SGHTA, CDR2 FQGNSA. In DNA form, the CDR3 reads TGTGCCAGCAGCCCCGGGACAGGGGGAGATATGCAGTATTTT. Translating it yields CASSPGTGGDMQYF.

This clonotype was seen a few times. The chain links TRBV7-9 to TRBJ2-7; D unclear. Between the trimmed V and J ends, which lost 5 bases and 6 bases, there was a span of 17 bases. CDR1 is SEHNR, CDR2 FQNEAQ, per germline (reference sequence). The CDR3 is 14 residues long. The CDR3 region has the DNA TGTGCCAGCAGCATTAATTTACTCTCGGGCGAGCAGTACTTC. Amino acids: CASSINLLSGEQYF.

This clonotype was picked up a small number of times. The chain uses TRBV12-3 or TRBV12-4 and TRBJ2-7; possibly TRBD1 or TRBD2 for D (5 bases each). CDR3 size: 14 residues. V shed 3 bases and J shed 2 bases, with 11 bases lying between them. CDR3 loop: CASSFYGATYEQYF. CDR3 sequence (DNA): TGTGCCAGCAGTTTCTACGGGGCCACCTACGAGCAGTACTTC.

The chain couples TRBV7-6 to TRBJ1-1; tentative D call: TRBD1 (6 bases). This CDR3 comprises 14 residues. The V gene lost 1 base and the J gene lost 5 bases, with 11 bases spanning the gap. From germline, CDR1 is SGHVS and CDR2 FNYEAQ. In DNA, the CDR3 is TGTGCCAGCAGCTTAGAGATTAGGGGGACTGAAGCTTTCTTT. As protein: CASSLEIRGTEAFF.

In this sample, this clonotype turned up once. The chain employs TRBV5-1 and TRBJ1-1, with 12 bases identical to TRBD1. The CDR3 has 15 amino acids. V trimming: 4 bases; J trimming: 5 bases; junction bases outside the gene matches: 6. Per the germline V gene, CDR1 is SGHRS and CDR2 is YFSETQ. CDR3 sequence reads: CASSTGTGGSTEAFF. Written as DNA, the CDR3 is TGCGCCAGCAGCACCGGGACAGGGGGCTCGACTGAAGCTTTCTTT.

This clonotype was observed a few times. The gene calls are TRBV12-3 or TRBV12-4 and TRBJ2-2; 12 nucleotides line up with TRBD2. The CDR3 covers 17 residues. V shed 6 bases, J shed 1 base, and the junction held 6 bases outside the gene matches. The DNA for the CDR3 is TGTGCCAGCAGCCAGACTAGCGGGGGCCTGAACACCGGGGAGCTGTTTTTT. This encodes CASSQTSGGLNTGELFF.

The CDR3 nucleotides are TGTGCCAGCAGCAAGGTACTAGCCCGGAGCTCCTACAATGAGCAGTTCTTC. This translates into CASSKVLARSSYNEQFF. The chain has TRBV21-1 and TRBJ2-1; no check of the table's D call, TRBD2, against the DNA was made. TRBV21-1 is a known pseudogene. The CDR3 is made up of 17 amino acids.

The gene calls are TRBV24-1 and TRBJ1-4; D might be TRBD1 (6 bases). The CDR3 contains 15 residues. The germline V and J ends were trimmed by 9 bases and 4 bases, with 17 bases remaining between them. Per the germline V gene, CDR1 is KGHDR and CDR2 is SFDVKD. The chain's CDR3 is CATSPSGAGNEKLFF. DNA for the CDR3: TGTGCCACCTCCCCATCGGGGGCAGGTAATGAAAAACTGTTTTTT.